This T cell receptor (beta chain) is from a study of T cell responses to AZD1222 COVID-19 vaccine. Points from the study as a whole: The sample set comprised mostly white British donors with more females, and clonal diversity was possibly underestimated. Reportedly, nearly half of unique spike TCRs recognized epitopes outside B.1.351/B.1.1.7 mutations.

In regard to this clone: What it binds is not known.

The repertoire was sequenced with immunoSEQ multiplex PCR; TCRdb's copy has only in-frame clones and lacks some. The sample lists about 73,000 clones, approximately 90% occurring once. The CDR3 covers 15 residues. J was trimmed by 6 bases and V by 5 bases; bases with no gene match: 10. Germline V gene data show CDR1 as MGHRA and CDR2 as YSYEKL. The source material was peripheral blood, sampled on day 0 of AZD1222 vaccination. This TCR derives from an adult in good health. The V gene is TRBV4-1, the J gene TRBJ1-2, with 9 bases aligning to TRBD1. CDR3 coding DNA: TGCGCCAGCAGCGACGCGGGACAGGGCACGAATGGCTACACCTTC. Translating gives CASSDAGQGTNGYTF.